These T cell receptor beta chains were read from a single sample in a study of T cells in pancreatic ductal adenocarcinoma. The table came from immunoSEQ multiplex PCR; TCRdb's copy has only in-frame clones and leaves some out. The repertoire holds approximately 11,000 clones, with just over 85% as singletons. Specimen: PBMCs. The source of these receptors is a human donor with pancreatic ductal adenocarcinoma. Each CDR3 is given with its conserved first and last residue. A D gene is named only where the DNA matches it firmly. Clone size, where shown, is once, few, many, or a class for clones that have expanded.

d_call j_call clone_size v_call cdr3_nt cdr3_aa
TRBD2 TRBJ2-3 few TRBV4-2 TGTGCCAGCAGCCAGGAACCGGGACTAGGGGTCACAGATACGCAGTATTTT CASSQEPGLGVTDTQYF
NA TRBJ1-1 NA TRBV2 TGTGCCAGCAGTGGAGGGGGGCGGGCTGAAGCTTTCTTT CASSGGGRAEAFF
TRBD1 TRBJ2-5 NA TRBV30 TGTGCCTGGAGTCCACCGGGACAGGCGCGAGAGACCCAGTACTTC CAWSPPGQARETQYF
NA TRBJ1-6 few TRBV2 TGTGCCAGCAAGGCGGACAGAAATAGCAATTCACCCCTCCACTTT CASKADRNSNSPLHF
NA TRBJ1-1 NA TRBV28 TGTGCCAGCAGTTTATTCGGGGCGTTGGCTTTCTTT CASSLFGALAFF
TRBD2 TRBJ2-1 NA TRBV27 TGTGCCAGCAGTCGACTAGCGGGGGGAAACTACTACAATGAGCAGTTCTTC CASSRLAGGNYYNEQFF
NA TRBJ2-7 few TRBV19 TGTGCCAGCAGAGAGCAAGGGACCTTCTCCTACGAGCAGTACTTC CASREQGTFSYEQYF
NA TRBJ2-7 NA TRBV5-5 TGTGCCAGCAGCTTGGGACAGGCTCCCTACGAGCAGTACTTC CASSLGQAPYEQYF
NA TRBJ2-1 few TRBV4-2 TGTGCCAGCAGCCAATTCCAACTAGGGAATGAGCAGTTCTTC CASSQFQLGNEQFF
NA TRBJ1-5 NA TRBV4-1 TGCGCCAGCAGCCAAGGGCCCATATCCATCGATCAGCCCCAGCATTTT CASSQGPISIDQPQHF
NA TRBJ1-4 NA TRBV19 TGTGCCAGTACCCCACAGGTGGCGCACGAAAAACTGTTTTTT CASTPQVAHEKLFF
NA TRBJ1-6 once TRBV19 TGTGCCAGTAGTATGTTGACAGGATTGGACTCACCCCTCCACTTT CASSMLTGLDSPLHF
TRBD1 TRBJ2-2 NA TRBV6-1 TGTGCCAGCAGGCTCGGACAGGGCAACACCGGGGAGCTGTTTTTT CASRLGQGNTGELFF
NA TRBJ2-5 NA TRBV29-1 TGCAGCGTTGGGGGGACTCCGAGGGCGGAGACCCAGTACTTC CSVGGTPRAETQYF
NA TRBJ2-6 NA TRBV19 TGTGCCAGTAGTATAGAGCGGGCCCGGGCCTCTGGGGCCAACGTCCTGACTTTC CASSIERARASGANVLTF
NA TRBJ1-2 NA TRBV7-9 TGTGCCAGCAGCTTTGTAGAACAGAACTATGGCTACACCTTC CASSFVEQNYGYTF
NA TRBJ2-3 few TRBV5-6 TGTGCCAGCAGCTCGGCTACGGGACTGATCACAGATACGCAGTATTTT CASSSATGLITDTQYF
NA TRBJ2-1 once TRBV7-2 TGTGCCAGCAGCTTAGCGCCGAGTGGTGAGCAGTTCTTC CASSLAPSGEQFF
TRBD1 TRBJ2-5 NA TRBV23-1 TGCGCCAGCACCCTCTTTCGCCGGGACAGGGTAAGACAAGAGACCCAGTACTTC CASTLFRRDRVRQETQYF
NA TRBJ2-2 NA TRBV13 TGTGCCAGCAGCGAGTTCGCGGGACACACCGGGGAGCTGTTTTTT CASSEFAGHTGELFF
NA TRBJ2-7 NA TRBV7-9 TGTGCCAGCAGCTTAAGCCCCAACGAGCAGTACTTC CASSLSPNEQYF
NA TRBJ2-3 NA TRBV5-1 TGCGCCAGCAGCTTGGTGTTGGGGGGCCGCACAGATACGCAGTATTTT CASSLVLGGRTDTQYF
TRBD1 TRBJ2-7 NA TRBV27 TGTGCCAGCAGCCCCTCTTTTTTGACAGGGGGCGCCGAGCAGTACTTC CASSPSFLTGGAEQYF
NA TRBJ1-6 once TRBV6-5 TGTGCCAGCAGTTACTCGCCAGGGGCGTCCTCACCCCTCCACTTT CASSYSPGASSPLHF
NA TRBJ2-7 NA TRBV18 TGTGCCAGCTCACCACAGGGGCGCGACGAGCAGTACTTC CASSPQGRDEQYF
TRBD2 TRBJ2-3 NA TRBV19 TGTGCCAGTGCCAGCGGGATCACAGATACGCAGTATTTT CASASGITDTQYF
TRBD1 TRBJ1-1 once TRBV7-3 TGTGCCAGCAGCTCGACAGGGCCCACTGAAGCTTTCTTT CASSSTGPTEAFF
NA TRBJ2-1 NA TRBV6-5 TGTGCCAGCAGTTACAGGCTAGAAACTGAGCAGTTCTTC CASSYRLETEQFF
TRBD1 TRBJ1-5 NA TRBV28 TGTGCCAGCAGCACCCCGGGACAGGGAAATCAGCCCCAGCATTTT CASSTPGQGNQPQHF
NA TRBJ2-2 NA TRBV19 TGTGCCAGTAGATCGAAGGGCACCGGGGAGCTGTTTTTT CASRSKGTGELFF
TRBD1 TRBJ2-1 NA TRBV19 TGTGCCAGTAGTAAGGGGGCGGAATACAATGAGCAGTTCTTC CASSKGAEYNEQFF
TRBD1 TRBJ1-4 NA TRBV7-9 TGTGCCAGCAGCAACCCCCAGGGGGCTAGTGAAAAACTGTTTTTT CASSNPQGASEKLFF
NA TRBJ2-2 NA TRBV5-1 TGCGCCAGCAAGGGAGGAGATACCGGGGAGCTGTTTTTT CASKGGDTGELFF
NA TRBJ1-2 NA TRBV2 TGTGCCAGCAAAAGGGAGTCCTTGGACTATAGTGGCTACACCTTC CASKRESLDYSGYTF
NA TRBJ2-3 few TRBV9 TGTGCCAGCAGCGTAGGCCCGCGGGGCACAGATACGCAGTATTTT CASSVGPRGTDTQYF
NA TRBJ2-2 NA TRBV19 TGTGCCAGTAATGGGGAGACAGGCCTTAACACCGGGGAGCTGTTTTTT CASNGETGLNTGELFF
NA TRBJ2-3 NA TRBV29-1 TGCAGCGTTGATGGATATCAGGGCACAGATACGCAGTATTTT CSVDGYQGTDTQYF
TRBD2 TRBJ2-1 NA TRBV7-3 TGTGCCAGCAGCTTTGGTAGCGGGAATGAGCAGTTCTTC CASSFGSGNEQFF
NA TRBJ1-4 few TRBV2 TGTGCCAGCAGTTCCGCGGGTTGGGAAAAACTGTTTTTT CASSSAGWEKLFF
TRBD1 TRBJ2-1 few TRBV7-2 TGTGCCAGCAGCTGGGGGGACAGGAGCTCCTACAATGAGCAGTTCTTC CASSWGDRSSYNEQFF
NA TRBJ2-1 NA TRBV9 TGTGCCAGCAGCGTGTGGGGGAGCGGTACCTACAATGAGCAGTTCTTC CASSVWGSGTYNEQFF
NA TRBJ1-5 NA TRBV19 TGTGCCAGTAGTATAGATGGGGTTCAGCCCCAGCATTTT CASSIDGVQPQHF
NA TRBJ1-1 few TRBV6-6 TGTGCCAGCAGCCCTAAGGTGTGGGGGACTGAAGCTTTCTTT CASSPKVWGTEAFF
NA TRBJ1-5 NA TRBV18 TGTGCCAGCTCACCATTGGGTTCGGATCAGCCCCAGCATTTT CASSPLGSDQPQHF
NA TRBJ1-4 NA TRBV7-2 TGTGCCAGCAGCTTAATAGGATCTTACCCCTCTGAAAAACTGTTTTTT CASSLIGSYPSEKLFF
TRBD1 TRBJ1-4 NA TRBV6-1 TGTGCCAGCAGACCGGGACAGGGCGCTGAAAAACTGTTTTTT CASRPGQGAEKLFF
TRBD2 TRBJ2-5 NA TRBV7-7 TGTGCCAGCAGTTCAAGACTAGCGGGGGTCCAAGAGACCCAGTACTTC CASSSRLAGVQETQYF
TRBD1 TRBJ2-7 NA TRBV11-2 TGTGCCAGCAGCCCCGGGACAGTCGAGCAGTACTTC CASSPGTVEQYF
NA TRBJ2-1 NA TRBV5-1 TGCGCCAGCAGCCACGGACAGAACTCCTACAATGAGCAGTTCTTC CASSHGQNSYNEQFF
NA TRBJ2-1 NA TRBV2 TGTGCCAGCAGTCCAGCGGGTTATTCCTACAATGAGCAGTTCTTC CASSPAGYSYNEQFF
TRBD1 TRBJ2-7 NA TRBV5-1 TGCGCCAGCAGCCCAATCCGACAGGGGGCGCAAGGCGAGCAGTACTTC CASSPIRQGAQGEQYF
NA TRBJ1-2 NA TRBV19 TGTGCCAGTACAAACAGGGCATTGGACGGCTACACCTTC CASTNRALDGYTF
NA TRBJ1-1 NA TRBV13 TGTGCCAGCAGCTTAAGGGGGGCGGGTGACACTGAAGCTTTCTTT CASSLRGAGDTEAFF
NA TRBJ2-3 NA TRBV7-6 TGTGCCAGCAGCCTCCGCCAAGGGCTGGGCGCAGATACGCAGTATTTT CASSLRQGLGADTQYF
NA TRBJ2-3 NA TRBV7-2 TGTGCCAGCAGCTTAGAGGGTGGGGGAGATACGCAGTATTTT CASSLEGGGDTQYF
NA TRBJ1-5 few TRBV5-3 TGTGCCAGAAGCCCCAGAGAACCAGATAATCAGCCCCAGCATTTT CARSPREPDNQPQHF
NA TRBJ2-6 NA TRBV6-5 TGTGCCAGCAGTTATCGGCACGGTGGGGCCAACGTCCTGACTTTC CASSYRHGGANVLTF